The rows below give T cell receptor beta chains drawn from one sample of a study of T-cell reconstitution after alpha-beta-depleted transplantation in children. TCRdb itself ran the PCR reads through MiXCR, one entry per CDR3 protein. The profile shows about 200,000 distinct CDR3 sequences, about 7% of them singletons. This sample comprised PBMCs, obtained before TCRalphabeta/CD19-depleted stem cell transplant. The origin of the receptors is a boy aged 2 to 9 with acute lymphoblastic leukemia, due to receive a stem cell transplant. Each CDR3 is given with its conserved first and last residue. A D gene is named only where the DNA matches it firmly.

CDR3aa	j_gene	v_gene	d_gene
CASSVLSGRAWEQFF	TRBJ2-1	TRBV10-2	TRBD2
CASSFRTGGDGYTF	TRBJ1-2	TRBV12-3/TRBV12-4	TRBD1
CASRRSGPEGLFF	TRBJ2-2	TRBV6-2/TRBV6-3	-
CASSHLNTEAFF	TRBJ1-1	TRBV4-1	-
CSARADLLGGTYYNEQFF	TRBJ2-1	TRBV20-1	-
CASSSGLSLNTDTQYF	TRBJ2-3	TRBV28	-
CAISEIGQGQFF	TRBJ2-1	TRBV10-3	TRBD1
CASSYSSRTGFLEGGNTIYF	TRBJ1-3	TRBV6-2/TRBV6-3	TRBD1
CATSATFNYGYTF	TRBJ1-2	TRBV2	-
CASSPTSRQDNQPQHF	TRBJ1-5	TRBV18	-
CASSLAGLMNTEAFF	TRBJ1-1	TRBV12-3/TRBV12-4	-
CASRETSGGGDTQYF	TRBJ2-3	TRBV5-1	TRBD2
CSAGQGGQPQHF	TRBJ1-5	TRBV20-1	TRBD1
CATGKVTVPEAFF	TRBJ1-1	TRBV15	-
CASSLAAGVDYEQYF	TRBJ2-7	TRBV7-2	-
CASRHRGDSTDTQYF	TRBJ2-3	TRBV5-5	TRBD1
CASSTALAGDPHNEQFF	TRBJ2-1	TRBV12-3/TRBV12-4	TRBD2
CAWAGKDEQYF	TRBJ2-7	TRBV7-9	-
CASSVEATDTQYF	TRBJ2-3	TRBV9	-
CAITGGARNEQFF	TRBJ2-1	TRBV10-3	TRBD2
CATSSPTGKGFGYYEQYF	TRBJ2-7	TRBV28	-
CASTLVGATGNTIYF	TRBJ1-3	TRBV12-3/TRBV12-4	-
CSARDRDDGYNEQFF	TRBJ2-1	TRBV20-1	-
CSVVRGDSGNTIYF	TRBJ1-3	TRBV29-1	-
CASSVTGTRLFF	TRBJ2-1	TRBV5-1	TRBD2
CASSLWGPPKETQYF	TRBJ2-5	TRBV27	-
CASSRSRTGQASQGVGDTQYF	TRBJ2-3	TRBV7-8	TRBD1
CASTTGSGANVLTF	TRBJ2-6	TRBV27	-